The clone carrying this T cell receptor (beta chain) has just a few counts. Its cognate antigen is unknown. This entry is derived from a study of cytomegalovirus exposure and HLA in healthy donors. Overall study: Within an early data release were about 90 million unique TCRs drawn from HLA-typed donors.

Overall study results and limits: The majority of CMV-associated TCR beta chains were reported as apparently HLA-restricted in a later analysis. In vitro assays verified that three CMV-associated chains recognized CMV antigens specifically. A later examination showed that TCR association rates differed by HLA locus, with DRB1 most and HLA-C fewest.

The PCR contained 60 Vbeta and 13 Jbeta primers. Profiled with immunoSEQ multiplex PCR; TCRdb holds only in-frame clones, not every one. This table has 90,000 to 150,000 clones, just over 15% appearing once. The CDR3 loop spans 15 amino acids. The V gene's germline CDR1 is SGHTA and CDR2 FQGTGA. The V segment lost 5 bases and the J segment 4 bases; nucleotides outside the gene matches: 5. Input material: PBMCs. The rearrangement uses TRBV7-3 and TRBJ2-5; 12 bases fit TRBD2. This receptor was obtained from a young woman in good health and CMV-seronegative. The CDR3 protein is CASSPSGGAGETQYF. The CDR3 nucleotides read TGTGCCAGCAGCCCTAGCGGGGGGGCGGGAGAGACCCAGTACTTC.